The entry below gives a single TCR beta chain sequence along with its context. Its specific antigen is unknown. The input lacks base qualities; no much larger clone sits a single base away. These data come from a study of T cell responses to AZD1222 COVID-19 vaccine (dated by TCRdb to 2020 to 2023). Notes on the research overall: AZD1222 recipients given second doses at about 4 weeks or at about 12 weeks were pooled, since spike-specific TCR depth and breadth were not found to differ between the two schedules. TCR sequencing was performed for 230 to 250 trial participants, of whom about 200 were given two doses of AZD1222 and around 25 were given two doses of MenACWY control vaccine. Trial participants were enrolled by age into 18-55, 56-69 and 70-plus year subgroups, with 148, 28 and 57 TCR-sequenced participants respectively.

What the study reported, not specific to this receptor: Reportedly, almost half of the unique spike-specific TCRs recognized epitopes lying outside the regions that are mutated in the B.1.351 and B.1.1.7 variants. Conclusions about previously exposed vaccinees are limited, since just five or six AZD1222 recipients were seropositive for SARS-CoV-2 at baseline. Most participants were white British and females outnumbered males, and the authors suggested that clonal diversity may have been underestimated. CD4 TCRs associated with the vaccine covered the entire spike protein, and the dominant responses were in regions 160-218 and 743-854. After two AZD1222 doses, both the breadth and the depth of spike-specific TCRs were significantly higher than at day 0 and than in MenACWY recipients. Because no day 14 peak-response samples were available, repertoires were characterized only after the peak T cell response. The 56-69-year group was small, and its depth increase did not reach significance, likely because of low power.

Cut back by 9 bases and 1 base, the V and J ends lie 15 bases apart. CDR1 and CDR2, per the germline V gene, are MRHNA and SNTAGT. The CDR3 goes from the cysteine to the phenylalanine over 14 residues. This entry keeps only the CDR3 DNA: 42 bases, framed from base 1. Per the publication, the time point label means: baseline before first vaccination. Vaccinee samples came from UK trials COV001 and COV002, including a single-blind randomized controlled phase 2/3 trial of AZD1222 (ChAdOx1 nCoV-19) in healthy adults. For TCRbeta chain sequencing, PBMC samples were collected from trial participants at day 0 and at day 28 after the second dose. The CDR3 regions of human TCRbeta chains were analyzed by immunosequencing. The paper's data handling went like this. Repertoire TCRs were matched against a reference library of SARS-CoV-2-specific TCRs generated with the MIRA antigen-specificity platform. Breadth was defined as the fraction of unique TCRs that were SARS-CoV-2-associated, and depth was defined as the fraction of total T cells that were SARS-CoV-2-associated. Using the MIRA data, each spike-specific TCR was assigned both to the spike region to which the TCR was reactive and to a CD4 or CD8 class. Log10-transformed breadth and depth values were compared by one-way ANOVA with Sidak's multiple comparisons tests. TCRdb holds this immuneACCESS table with in-frame rearrangements only. Some clones are missing; in checked studies, unresolved V genes explain under half, and the rest has no known cause. V and J calls and clone size are those listed in that table; D and trimming were worked out from the DNA. Across this sample there are 150,000 or so clones, with 80% to 90% seen only once. Together, the top ten hold approximately 5.1% of the sample.

Recombination connected TRBV6-4 to TRBJ1-1; there is no confident call for the D gene. The TCR originated in an adult in good health. The source was peripheral blood, collected on day 0 of AZD1222 vaccination. The DNA reads TGTGCCAGGGTTGAGGGCGGAAGGAACACTGAAGCTTTCTTT. It encodes CARVEGGRNTEAFF.